Shown below are 32 T cell receptor beta chains from a single sample sequenced in a study of OX40 agonist ivuxolimab in advanced cancers. Repertoires were generated with immunoSEQ multiplex PCR, while TCRdb's copy carries only in-frame clones and drops some. The sample lists tens of thousands of clones, about 85% occurring once. Specimen: CD4+ or CD8+ T cells sorted from blood, collected in a trial of the OX40 agonist ivuxolimab. These receptors were taken from an adult with an advanced solid tumor such as melanoma, head and neck, liver or kidney cancer.

This rearrangement joins TRBV28 to TRBJ2-3, with TRBD2 matching 7 bases. In germline, CDR1 is MDHEN, CDR2 SYDVKM. This CDR3 contains 11 residues. Germline trimming cut 10 bases from V and 6 bases from J; bases unmatched to any gene: 4. The CDR3 here is CATGGMDTQYF. CDR3 sequence (DNA): TGTGCCACCGGGGGGATGGATACGCAGTATTTT.

The chain employs TRBV28 and TRBJ1-5, with a tentative D call TRBD1 (5 bases). The V gene lost 7 bases and the J gene lost 2 bases, with 15 bases spanning the gap. CDR1 and CDR2 (germline): MDHEN, SYDVKM. The CDR3 spans 15 residues. The chain's CDR3 is CASIGSDSRNQPQHF. The CDR3 bases are TGTGCCAGCATTGGCTCCGACAGTCGCAATCAGCCCCAGCATTTT.

This sequence joins TRBV7-2 and TRBJ2-4, with a possible D match to TRBD2 (5 bases). The CDR3 spans 14 residues. Germline values: CDR1 SGHTA, CDR2 FQGNSA. V was shortened by 1 base and J by 5 bases, with 9 bases between the two germline ends. The CDR3 DNA is TGTGCCAGCAGCTTAGGAGGGTACGAAAACATTCAGTACTTC. Encoded protein: CASSLGGYENIQYF.

This clone was recorded only once. The rearrangement joins TRBV6-5 to TRBJ2-7; D is undetermined. Trimming stripped 4 bases from V and 3 bases from J, with 10 bases between. CDR3 size: 13 residues. CDR1 and CDR2 (germline): MNHEY, SVGAGI. The CDR3 protein is CASSFRENYEQYF. For the CDR3, the DNA is TGTGCCAGCAGTTTTAGGGAAAACTACGAGCAGTACTTC.

V is TRBV4-1 and J is TRBJ2-2, with TRBD2 matching 8 bases. CDR3 length equals 18 residues. Trimming at V came to 4 bases and at J to 0 bases, leaving 10 bases not matched to a gene. The germline CDR1 and CDR2 sequences are MGHRA and YSYEKL. The CDR3 region has the DNA TGCGCCAGCAGCCTCGGATTACGTAGCGGGGCGAACACCGGGGAGCTGTTTTTT. This sequence encodes CASSLGLRSGANTGELFF.

The chain couples TRBV30 to TRBJ2-1; 10 bases line up with TRBD2. The germline V gene has CDR1 GTSNPN and CDR2 SVGIG (reference sequence). There are 14 residues in the CDR3. The ends lost 3 bases at V and 2 bases at J; junction bases unmatched: 1. The CDR3 sequence is CAWSGLAAYNEQFF. The CDR3 region has the DNA TGTGCCTGGAGCGGACTAGCGGCCTACAATGAGCAGTTCTTC. The whole variable domain, remainder taken from reference TRBV30 and TRBJ2-1, is SQTIHQWPATLVQPVGSPLSLECTVEGTSNPNLYWYRQAAGRGLQLLFYSVGIGQISSEVPQNLSASRPQDRQFILSSKKLLLSDSGFYLCAWSGLAAYNEQFFGPGTRLTVL.

V gene TRBV2 combines with J gene TRBJ1-2, with D possibly TRBD1 on 5 matching bases. The CDR3 loop spans 13 amino acids. Trimming shortened V by 10 bases and J by 8 bases, and 20 bases separated the two germline ends. Germline CDR1 reads SNHLY; CDR2 reads FYNNEI. The CDR3 sequence is CATSRDGLGGYTF. Written as DNA, the CDR3 is TGTGCCACCTCCCGGGACGGACTTGGGGGCTACACCTTC.

This chain connects TRBV5-1 to TRBJ2-2; tentatively, D is TRBD1 or TRBD2 (5 bases each). Germline-derived CDR1 and CDR2 are SGHRS and YFSETQ. V lost 0 bases and J 3 bases, leaving 6 bases between the germline ends. The CDR3 length is 14 residues. The CDR3 loop is CASSLGDDTGELFF. DNA of the CDR3: TGCGCCAGCAGCTTGGGGGACGACACCGGGGAGCTGTTTTTT.

The chain is built from TRBV10-2 and TRBJ2-1; D call uncertain. Trimming left V 4 bases short and J 8 bases short, with 9 bases between. Germline V lookup: CDR1 WSHSY, CDR2 SAAADI. There are 12 residues in the CDR3. As DNA, the CDR3 is TGCGCCAGCAGTGCGGGCGGCGATGAGCAGTTCTTC. This codes for CASSAGGDEQFF.

V is TRBV11-2 and J is TRBJ2-7; D gene ambiguous. With 4 bases removed from V and 0 bases from J, the gap between germline ends came to 7 bases. The CDR3 extends over 13 amino acids. CDR1 is SGHAT, CDR2 FQNNGV, per germline. The CDR3 coding sequence is TGTGCCAGCAGCTGGGATAGCTCCTACGAGCAGTACTTC. Amino acid sequence: CASSWDSSYEQYF.

The chain joins TRBV6-5 to TRBJ2-1; D is ambiguous. The CDR3 is 14 residues long. V lost 6 bases and J lost 2, with 11 bases in between. Per germline, CDR1 MNHEY and CDR2 SVGAGI. Here the CDR3 reads CASSQQHTYNEQFF. CDR3 nucleotides: TGTGCCAGCAGCCAGCAGCACACCTACAATGAGCAGTTCTTC.

This chain joins TRBV7-2 and TRBJ2-5; TRBD1 matches 10 bases. This CDR3 region has 16 residues. The junction had 6 bases not matched to a gene; V was cut back by 0 bases and J by 5 bases. CDR1 and CDR2 from the germline V gene are SGHTA and FQGNSA. CDR3 residues: CASSLAPTGGGETQYF. The CDR3 DNA sequence: TGTGCCAGCAGCTTAGCACCGACAGGGGGCGGGGAGACCCAGTACTTC.

A few counts support this clone. The genes are TRBV5-4 and TRBJ2-1; possible D gene TRBD2, 5 bases. Trimming took off 2 bases at V and 9 bases at J, with 18 bases between the two ends. Germline V gene data show CDR1 as SGHNT and CDR2 as YYREEE (reference sequence). The CDR3 sequence is 15 residues long. The CDR3 loop is CASSFLVRGAGEQFF. The CDR3 DNA follows: TGTGCCAGCAGCTTTTTGGTACGGGGTGCGGGTGAGCAGTTCTTC.

The chain employs TRBV27 and TRBJ2-1; D unresolved. V lost 3 bases and J 15 bases, leaving 12 bases between the germline ends. Germline loops: CDR1 MNHEY, CDR2 SMNVEV (reference sequence). This CDR3 contains 11 residues. The CDR3 region is CASSFGPRLFF. The CDR3 nucleotides are TGTGCCAGCAGTTTCGGACCGAGATTGTTCTTC.

This chain uses TRBV6-1 with TRBJ2-7, with 8 bases that match TRBD2. V shed 6 bases and J 7 bases; nucleotides not matched to a gene: 11. Germline loops: CDR1 MNHNS, CDR2 SASEGT. The CDR3 extends over 14 amino acids. The CDR3 here is CASRTPGLGGEQYF. Here the CDR3 DNA reads TGTGCCAGCAGGACTCCGGGACTAGGAGGGGAGCAGTACTTC.

This chain joins TRBV27 and TRBJ2-7; D is possibly TRBD2 (6 bases). Germline lookup yields CDR1 MNHEY and CDR2 SMNVEV (reference sequence). The CDR3 spans 14 residues. Trimming took 7 bases from V and 12 from J, leaving 25 bases between them. CDR3 residues: CASIPGTDPTKPYF. The CDR3 DNA follows: TGTGCCAGCATTCCCGGGACTGACCCTACGAAGCCGTACTTC.

The chain has TRBV7-8 and TRBJ2-2, with 8 bases fitting TRBD2. This CDR3 has 15 residues. V was pared by 2 bases and J by 7 bases, with 6 bases of the junction left unmatched. CDR1 is SGHVS and CDR2 is FQNEAQ in the germline V gene. The CDR3 here is CASSLKRESGGELFF. The CDR3 DNA reads TGTGCCAGCAGCTTAAAGCGGGAGAGCGGCGGGGAGCTGTTTTTT.

The chain couples TRBV19 to TRBJ2-1, with D unresolved. The CDR3 totals 15 residues. Germline assignment: CDR1 LNHDA and CDR2 SQIVND (reference sequence). Deletions cut 5 bases from V and 2 bases from J, with 13 bases between. Written as DNA, the CDR3 is TGTGCCAGTAGTCGCACGGGCCCGCCCTACAATGAGCAGTTCTTC. Translating gives CASSRTGPPYNEQFF.

The J gene is TRBJ2-7, the V gene TRBV10-1; 11 bases agree with TRBD1. V was pared by 4 bases and J by 3 bases, with 5 bases of the junction left unmatched. Germline CDR1 and CDR2: WNHNN and SYGVQD (reference sequence). The CDR3 covers 15 residues. The CDR3 sequence is CASSAPGQGGYEQYF. The DNA of the CDR3 is TGCGCCAGCAGTGCTCCGGGACAGGGGGGCTACGAGCAGTACTTC.

This clone was seen just once. The chain has TRBV6-1 and TRBJ1-1; D unclear. The CDR3 is 15 residues long. The germline V gene has CDR1 MNHNS and CDR2 SASEGT. The germline V and J ends were trimmed by 8 bases and 0 bases, with 16 bases remaining between them. CDR3 nucleotides: TGTGCCAGCCGAATAAAGGGCGGATTGAACACTGAAGCTTTCTTT. Protein product: CASRIKGGLNTEAFF.

The chain has TRBV4-3 and TRBJ2-1; no definite D call. The CDR3 has 15 residues. The V end was cut by 0 bases, the J end by 0 bases, with 6 bases between. CDR1 is LGHNA and CDR2 is YSLEER in the germline V gene. CDR3 sequence (DNA): TGCGCCAGCAGCCAAGATCCCAGCTCCTACAATGAGCAGTTCTTC. This sequence encodes CASSQDPSSYNEQFF.

This clone was observed a handful of times. The V and J genes are TRBV10-3 and TRBJ2-2; no firm D call. V was cut by 10 bases and J by 4 bases, with 16 bases left in between. CDR3 length: 14 amino acids. CDR1 and CDR2 (germline): ENHRY, SYGVKD. CDR3 DNA: TGTGCCACCCGAGGCGGTAGCCCCACCGGGGAGCTGTTTTTT. Its protein product is CATRGGSPTGELFF.

CDR3 region: CASSQTGSGTGELFF. The CDR3 region has the DNA TGTGCCAGCAGCCAGACAGGGTCGGGCACCGGGGAGCTGTTTTTT. The chain joins TRBV28 to TRBJ2-2; TRBD1 agrees at 7 bases. V was pared by 6 bases and J by 4 bases, with 8 bases of the junction left unmatched. The V gene's germline CDR1 is MDHEN and CDR2 SYDVKM. This CDR3 spans 15 amino acids.

The CDR3 DNA reads as TGTGCCAGCAGCTCAAGACCAGGGGAGGAGACCCAGTACTTC. Its protein is CASSSRPGEETQYF. The rearrangement uses TRBV11-2 and TRBJ2-5, with a weak D call TRBD1 (6 bases). Germline V gives CDR1 SGHAT, CDR2 FQNNGV. The CDR3 totals 14 residues. Trimming took 4 bases from V and 5 from J, leaving 14 bases between them.

The chain combines TRBV2 with TRBJ2-3, with D unresolved. V lost 8 bases and J 4 bases, leaving 13 bases between the germline ends. Per the germline V gene, CDR1 is SNHLY and CDR2 is FYNNEI. The CDR3 spans 13 residues. The CDR3 nucleotides read TGTGCCAGCCTTTTAGGCGATCCAGATACGCAGTATTTT. As protein: CASLLGDPDTQYF.

Here the CDR3 reads CASSFRAPLLDEQFF. The DNA of the CDR3 is TGTGCCAGCAGCTTTCGGGCCCCCCTGTTAGATGAGCAGTTCTTC. J is TRBJ2-1 and V is TRBV5-8; D remains unclear. V dropped 2 bases and J dropped 8 bases, with 17 bases sitting between them. Germline CDR1 SGHTS, CDR2 YDEGEE. This CDR3 spans 15 amino acids.

The chain uses TRBV5-1 and TRBJ2-7; 10 bases are shared with TRBD2. After removal of 4 bases from V and 4 bases from J, the junction contained 5 bases not matched to a gene. Germline values: CDR1 SGHRS, CDR2 YFSETQ. The CDR3 covers 14 residues. The CDR3 sequence: CASSMGLAMYEQYF. The CDR3 DNA reads as TGCGCCAGCAGCATGGGACTAGCGATGTACGAGCAGTACTTC.

This clone appeared once. The V and J genes are TRBV7-9 and TRBJ2-7; TRBD2 is a possible D gene (5 bases). The CDR3 extends over 15 amino acids. Germline assignment: CDR1 SEHNR and CDR2 FQNEAQ (reference sequence). The V end lost 5 bases, the J end lost 7 bases, and 21 bases lay between the germline ends. Here the CDR3 reads CASSTAEYLAREQYF. The CDR3 region has the DNA TGTGCCAGCAGCACCGCGGAATACCTAGCTAGGGAGCAGTACTTC.

The CDR3 DNA follows: TGTGCCAGCAGCCTCGAGGGCGGATACAATGAGCAGTTCTTC. It yields the protein CASSLEGGYNEQFF. This sequence joins TRBV7-2 and TRBJ2-1; D might be TRBD2 (5 bases). Trimming took 5 bases from V and 4 from J, leaving 12 bases between them. This CDR3 contains 14 residues. Germline loops: CDR1 SGHTA, CDR2 FQGNSA.

For this clone: Other DNA sequences in the sample encode the same CDR3. The V gene is TRBV27, the J gene TRBJ1-5, with D unclear. Trimming shortened V by 5 bases and J by 4 bases, and 9 bases separated the two germline ends. CDR1 MNHEY and CDR2 SMNVEV come from the germline V gene (reference sequence). The CDR3 is made up of 13 amino acids. The DNA for the CDR3 is TGTGCCAGCAGTCTAGGGTCGAATCAGCCCCAGCATTTT. Encoded protein: CASSLGSNQPQHF.

The chain combines TRBV19 with TRBJ1-5, with unresolved D. Per the germline V gene, CDR1 is LNHDA and CDR2 is SQIVND (reference sequence). Trimming pared 7 bases from V and 2 bases from J, leaving 21 bases between. This CDR3 has 17 amino acids. The CDR3 DNA reads TGTGCCAGTACAAGGGCCCGGGGAGGAGTGGGCAATCAGCCCCAGCATTTT. Its translation: CASTRARGGVGNQPQHF.

The genes are TRBV29-1 and TRBJ2-3; D possibly uses TRBD1 or TRBD2 (5 bases each). Trimming left V 4 bases short and J 4 bases short, with 27 bases between. The CDR3 contains 18 residues. Germline V gene data show CDR1 as SQVTM and CDR2 as ANQGSEA. The CDR3 protein is CSVVVIHVGPGLADTQYF. DNA for the CDR3: TGCAGCGTTGTAGTTATTCACGTGGGCCCGGGGCTCGCAGATACGCAGTATTTT.